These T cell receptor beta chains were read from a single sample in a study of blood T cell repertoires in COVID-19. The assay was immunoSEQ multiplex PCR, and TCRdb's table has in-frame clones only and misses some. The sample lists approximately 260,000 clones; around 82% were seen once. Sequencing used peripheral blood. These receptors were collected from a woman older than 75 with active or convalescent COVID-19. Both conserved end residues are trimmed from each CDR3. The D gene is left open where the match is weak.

cdr3_aa: ASSLDKNEQF
d_call: .
v_call: TRBV5-4

cdr3_aa: ASREGQFIGYT
d_call: TRBD1
v_call: TRBV6-5

cdr3_aa: ASSLPEQGGIETQY
d_call: TRBD1
v_call: TRBV5-1

cdr3_aa: ASSKPGQGAFTEAF
d_call: TRBD1
v_call: TRBV5-4

cdr3_aa: ASSEGATATYGYT
d_call: .
v_call: TRBV6-1

cdr3_aa: ASSLGTSVGRWY
d_call: TRBD2
v_call: TRBV28

cdr3_aa: ASHTLLNTEAF
d_call: .
v_call: TRBV2

cdr3_aa: ASIDRLYSNQPQH
d_call: .
v_call: TRBV19

cdr3_aa: ASSQGSGTGELF
d_call: .
v_call: TRBV3-1/TRBV3-2

cdr3_aa: ASSVTAGVEGYT
d_call: .
v_call: TRBV28

cdr3_aa: ASTTSWRLAGTDTQY
d_call: TRBD2
v_call: TRBV10-2

cdr3_aa: ATSRDPFRGTIY
d_call: .
v_call: TRBV15

cdr3_aa: ATSPGGTETQY
d_call: TRBD2
v_call: TRBV24-1

cdr3_aa: ASSLDILGEPQH
d_call: .
v_call: TRBV7-9

cdr3_aa: ASSRTGTSGGTDTQY
d_call: TRBD2
v_call: TRBV5-1

cdr3_aa: ASSFRVISGANVLT
d_call: .
v_call: TRBV28

cdr3_aa: ATGRERAAYNEQF
d_call: .
v_call: TRBV27

cdr3_aa: ASSRDRDQPQH
d_call: TRBD1
v_call: TRBV5-1

cdr3_aa: ASSSRTGAYEQY
d_call: TRBD1
v_call: TRBV7-2

cdr3_aa: ASRYDYGYT
d_call: .
v_call: TRBV6-5

cdr3_aa: ASSQVIPAGIQY
d_call: .
v_call: TRBV3-1/TRBV3-2

cdr3_aa: ASSRGQAGETQY
d_call: TRBD1
v_call: TRBV5-8

cdr3_aa: ASSLDGRGDTQY
d_call: .
v_call: TRBV5-1

cdr3_aa: ASSPPDTGELF
d_call: .
v_call: TRBV18

cdr3_aa: ASSPDVQGHRNTIY
d_call: .
v_call: TRBV18

cdr3_aa: ASIAETNTGELF
d_call: .
v_call: TRBV2